This TCR beta chain was captured in a study of blood T cell repertoires in COVID-19. For the study at large: Sites across the United States, Italy and Spain contributed samples from acute and convalescent COVID-19. Sources were T cells, B-cell-depleted T cells, or PBMCs; the material itself was cDNA or gDNA.

Using immunoSEQ multiplex PCR, the repertoire was profiled, and TCRdb retains in-frame clones only, with some absent. Of 100,000 to 150,000 clones listed, over 75% are singletons. CDR1 is SGHTA, CDR2 FQGTGA, per germline. This CDR3 is 13 amino acids long. V was shortened by 4 bases and J by 7 bases, with 8 bases between the two germline ends. Sequences were obtained from peripheral blood. The chain carries TRBV7-3 and TRBJ1-6, with D unclear. This clonotype was sampled from an elderly woman with acute or convalescent COVID-19. The CDR3 region is CASSSLINSPLHF. As DNA, the CDR3 is TGTGCCAGCAGCTCCCTAATAAATTCACCCCTCCACTTT.